These T cell receptor beta chains were read from a single sample in a study of regulatory T cells in long-lasting Graves disease. One entry per CDR3 protein, called by TCRdb with MiXCR from the multiplex PCR reads. This table has 350,000 to 450,000 distinct CDR3 sequences, 15% appearing once. This sample was also put to use in a study of T cells in Graves' hyperthyroidism and ophthalmopathy.

Sample: peripheral blood mononuclear cells (PBMCs), taken at new diagnosis, from a patient treated with antithyroid drugs. These receptors were collected from a woman in her twenties or thirties with Graves disease. CDR3s include the opening cysteine and the closing phenylalanine or tryptophan. Fields, in order: J gene, V gene, clone size, D gene, CDR3 DNA, CDR3 protein. D genes are given only for firm matches. Only part of the rows carry a size: once, few, many, or a class if the clone is expanded.

J gene: TRBJ1-2
V gene: TRBV28
clone size: .
D gene: .
CDR3 DNA: TGTGCCAGCAGTCGTGGCATACAGGGAAACTATGGCTACACCTTC
CDR3 protein: CASSRGIQGNYGYTF

J gene: TRBJ2-2
V gene: TRBV30
clone size: .
D gene: TRBD2
CDR3 DNA: TGTGCCTGGAGCAGCGGGAGGGCCGGCTACACCGGGGAGCTGTTTTTT
CDR3 protein: CAWSSGRAGYTGELFF

J gene: TRBJ1-2
V gene: TRBV29-1
clone size: few
D gene: TRBD1
CDR3 DNA: TGCAGCGTAGAACAGGGGAACGATGGCTACACCTTC
CDR3 protein: CSVEQGNDGYTF

J gene: TRBJ2-7
V gene: TRBV6-1
clone size: .
D gene: .
CDR3 DNA: TGTGCCAGCACCGCGGACGCTATAGAGATCTACGAGCAGTACTTC
CDR3 protein: CASTADAIEIYEQYF

J gene: TRBJ2-1
V gene: TRBV11-2
clone size: many
D gene: .
CDR3 DNA: TGTGCCAGCAGCTTAGGCCTAGAACAGTTCTTC
CDR3 protein: CASSLGLEQFF

J gene: TRBJ1-1
V gene: TRBV12-3/TRBV12-4
clone size: few
D gene: .
CDR3 DNA: TGTGCCAGCAGTTTGGCCCGGGGGAATTTCTTT
CDR3 protein: CASSLARGNFF

J gene: TRBJ1-2
V gene: TRBV20-1
clone size: many
D gene: .
CDR3 DNA: TGCAGTGCTAAGCGGGAGCCGAACTATGGCTACACCTTC
CDR3 protein: CSAKREPNYGYTF

J gene: TRBJ2-7
V gene: TRBV5-1
clone size: .
D gene: .
CDR3 DNA: TGCGCCAGCAGGATGGGGACCCCTGCCTCCTACGAGCAGTACTTC
CDR3 protein: CASRMGTPASYEQYF

J gene: TRBJ1-1
V gene: TRBV9
clone size: .
D gene: .
CDR3 DNA: TGTGCCAGCAGCGTAGTCCCGGGGGCGGGGGACACTGAAGCTTTCTTT
CDR3 protein: CASSVVPGAGDTEAFF

J gene: TRBJ2-1
V gene: TRBV13
clone size: many
D gene: TRBD2
CDR3 DNA: TGTGCCAGCAGCCTGACTTCTAGCGGGGTAACCAATGAGCAGTTCTTC
CDR3 protein: CASSLTSSGVTNEQFF

J gene: TRBJ2-7
V gene: TRBV12-3/TRBV12-4
clone size: many
D gene: .
CDR3 DNA: TGTGCCAGCAGCCATACAGGGTACGAGCAGTACTTC
CDR3 protein: CASSHTGYEQYF

J gene: TRBJ2-7
V gene: TRBV5-1
clone size: many
D gene: TRBD2
CDR3 DNA: TGCGCCAGCAGCTTGAACGTGGCTAGCGGCTCCTACGAGCAGTACTTC
CDR3 protein: CASSLNVASGSYEQYF

J gene: TRBJ1-4
V gene: TRBV19
clone size: .
D gene: TRBD1
CDR3 DNA: TGTGCCAGTAGTCCCCGGACAGGGGATAATGAAAAACTGTTTTTT
CDR3 protein: CASSPRTGDNEKLFF

J gene: TRBJ2-5
V gene: TRBV6-1
clone size: many
D gene: .
CDR3 DNA: TGTGCCAGCATCCCCCAGGTGGAGGGGGCGGCGCGTCAAGAGACCCAGTACTTC
CDR3 protein: CASIPQVEGAARQETQYF

J gene: TRBJ2-7
V gene: TRBV18
clone size: .
D gene: .
CDR3 DNA: TGTGCCAGCTCACCACCGACAGGATGGGACTACGAGCAGTACTTC
CDR3 protein: CASSPPTGWDYEQYF

J gene: TRBJ2-3
V gene: TRBV12-3/TRBV12-4
clone size: many
D gene: .
CDR3 DNA: TGTGCCAGCAGTGTGGAGGGACGGAGTTTTAATACGCAGTATTTT
CDR3 protein: CASSVEGRSFNTQYF

J gene: TRBJ1-1
V gene: TRBV29-1
clone size: few
D gene: .
CDR3 DNA: TGCAGCGTTGAGGTACAGAATAAGGCTTTCTTT
CDR3 protein: CSVEVQNKAFF

J gene: TRBJ2-1
V gene: TRBV24-1
clone size: .
D gene: .
CDR3 DNA: TGTGCCACCAGCGATATCAATGAGCAGTTCTTC
CDR3 protein: CATSDINEQFF

J gene: TRBJ2-1
V gene: TRBV18
clone size: many
D gene: .
CDR3 DNA: TGTGCCAGCTCACGAACGAATTCCGCGGACAATGAGCAGTTCTTC
CDR3 protein: CASSRTNSADNEQFF

J gene: TRBJ2-2
V gene: TRBV29-1
clone size: few
D gene: .
CDR3 DNA: TGCAGCGTTGTTGGGGCTAGTTCTAAGGCGAACACCGGGGAGCTGTTTTTT
CDR3 protein: CSVVGASSKANTGELFF

J gene: TRBJ2-1
V gene: TRBV7-6
clone size: many
D gene: .
CDR3 DNA: TGTGCCAGCAGCTTATGGGACACATATTCCCCCTACAATGAGCAGTTCTTC
CDR3 protein: CASSLWDTYSPYNEQFF

J gene: TRBJ1-1
V gene: TRBV29-1
clone size: many
D gene: .
CDR3 DNA: TGCAGCGTTGAAGTCAGTGGCTTTAACACTGAAGCTTTCTTT
CDR3 protein: CSVEVSGFNTEAFF

J gene: TRBJ2-1
V gene: TRBV11-2
clone size: .
D gene: TRBD2
CDR3 DNA: TGTGCCAGCAGCACCCGGACTAGCGGGACCTCCTACAATGAGCAGTTCTTC
CDR3 protein: CASSTRTSGTSYNEQFF

J gene: TRBJ2-3
V gene: TRBV5-4
clone size: .
D gene: TRBD2
CDR3 DNA: TGTGCCAGCAGCTTGGAGGGGAGGCGGACTAGCGGGAACACAGATACGCAGTATTTT
CDR3 protein: CASSLEGRRTSGNTDTQYF

J gene: TRBJ1-2
V gene: TRBV28
clone size: .
D gene: TRBD1
CDR3 DNA: TGTGCCAGCGGGGGACAGGGCTATGGCTACACCTTC
CDR3 protein: CASGGQGYGYTF

J gene: TRBJ2-7
V gene: TRBV13
clone size: many
D gene: TRBD1
CDR3 DNA: TGTGCCAGCAGCCGGTCCGGGACAGGGACGATCGAGCAGTACTTC
CDR3 protein: CASSRSGTGTIEQYF

J gene: TRBJ2-7
V gene: TRBV20-1
clone size: .
D gene: .
CDR3 DNA: TGCAGTGCTAGAGATGGAGAGTCCCCGGCTACGTACGAGCAGTACTTC
CDR3 protein: CSARDGESPATYEQYF

J gene: TRBJ2-7
V gene: TRBV2
clone size: many
D gene: .
CDR3 DNA: TGTGCCAGCAGTGGGCTCAGGAGCTCCTACGAGCAGTACTTC
CDR3 protein: CASSGLRSSYEQYF

J gene: TRBJ2-2
V gene: TRBV3-1
clone size: .
D gene: TRBD2
CDR3 DNA: TGTGCCAGCAGCCGAGGGTTGGGACTAGCGGGATCCGGGGAGCTGTTTTTT
CDR3 protein: CASSRGLGLAGSGELFF

J gene: TRBJ2-7
V gene: TRBV3-1
clone size: many
D gene: .
CDR3 DNA: TGTGCCAGCAGCCAAGGACTCCAGAGGGTCTACGAGCAGTACTTC
CDR3 protein: CASSQGLQRVYEQYF

J gene: TRBJ1-1
V gene: TRBV10-3
clone size: many
D gene: TRBD1
CDR3 DNA: TGTGCCATCAGTGGGGACGAAAAGACAGGGTCAGACACTGAAGCTTTCTTT
CDR3 protein: CAISGDEKTGSDTEAFF

J gene: TRBJ2-1
V gene: TRBV28
clone size: many
D gene: .
CDR3 DNA: TGTGCCAGCAGCCCCAGTGTAGGGCAGTTCTTC
CDR3 protein: CASSPSVGQFF

J gene: TRBJ2-1
V gene: TRBV28
clone size: many
D gene: TRBD2
CDR3 DNA: TGTGCCAGCAGCCTTCCGGGACTAGCGAGGAGGGAGCAGTTCTTC
CDR3 protein: CASSLPGLARREQFF

J gene: TRBJ1-1
V gene: TRBV20-1
clone size: few
D gene: .
CDR3 DNA: TGCTGTGCCAATACTGGAGCAGGGAACACTGAAGCTTTCTTT
CDR3 protein: CCANTGAGNTEAFF

J gene: TRBJ2-7
V gene: TRBV12-3/TRBV12-4
clone size: many
D gene: TRBD2
CDR3 DNA: TGTGCCAGCAGACTACTAGCGGGGGCCTACGAGCAGTACTTC
CDR3 protein: CASRLLAGAYEQYF

J gene: TRBJ2-7
V gene: TRBV28
clone size: many
D gene: TRBD1
CDR3 DNA: TGTGCCAGCAGTCCCACGGGACAGGCAACCTACGAGCAGTACTTC
CDR3 protein: CASSPTGQATYEQYF

J gene: TRBJ1-2
V gene: TRBV15
clone size: many
D gene: .
CDR3 DNA: TGTGCCACCAGCAGAGATTTTGGGGGCGTCTATGGCTACACCTTC
CDR3 protein: CATSRDFGGVYGYTF

J gene: TRBJ2-7
V gene: TRBV20-1
clone size: .
D gene: .
CDR3 DNA: TGCAGTGCTAGAGATGAGGATTTCGGGAGCTCCTACGAGCAGTACTTC
CDR3 protein: CSARDEDFGSSYEQYF

J gene: TRBJ2-5
V gene: TRBV6-2/TRBV6-3
clone size: many
D gene: .
CDR3 DNA: TGTGCCAGCACCTCAGAAGAGACCCAGTACTTC
CDR3 protein: CASTSEETQYF

J gene: TRBJ2-5
V gene: TRBV7-7
clone size: .
D gene: TRBD2
CDR3 DNA: TGTGCTAGCAGCCCCTTAGCGGGAACCCAAGAGACCCAGTACTTC
CDR3 protein: CASSPLAGTQETQYF

J gene: TRBJ1-1
V gene: TRBV3-1
clone size: many
D gene: .
CDR3 DNA: TGTGCCAGCAGCAAAGGGCTAGACACTGAAGCTTTCTTT
CDR3 protein: CASSKGLDTEAFF

J gene: TRBJ1-5
V gene: TRBV2
clone size: many
D gene: .
CDR3 DNA: TGTGCCAGCACCCTGTCCCGCGAGGGTCAGCCCCAGCATTTT
CDR3 protein: CASTLSREGQPQHF

J gene: TRBJ2-1
V gene: TRBV29-1
clone size: many
D gene: .
CDR3 DNA: TGCAGCGTTGGGCAGATACGCTACAATGAGCAGTTCTTC
CDR3 protein: CSVGQIRYNEQFF

J gene: TRBJ2-5
V gene: TRBV7-9
clone size: few
D gene: TRBD1
CDR3 DNA: TGTGCCACCACGACAGGGGGTTATGAGACCCAGTACTTC
CDR3 protein: CATTTGGYETQYF

J gene: TRBJ1-1
V gene: TRBV20-1
clone size: many
D gene: .
CDR3 DNA: TGCAGTGCTCACCGGGGCCCGAACACTGAAGCTTTCTTT
CDR3 protein: CSAHRGPNTEAFF

J gene: TRBJ1-5
V gene: TRBV19
clone size: few
D gene: TRBD1
CDR3 DNA: TGTGCCAGTAGAGGGACAGGGTTTAACCAGCCCCAGCATTTT
CDR3 protein: CASRGTGFNQPQHF

J gene: TRBJ2-1
V gene: TRBV20-1
clone size: many
D gene: TRBD2
CDR3 DNA: TGCAGTGCTAGGGGGTGGGCTAGCGGGACGGGTGAGCAGTTCTTC
CDR3 protein: CSARGWASGTGEQFF

J gene: TRBJ2-2
V gene: TRBV11-2
clone size: .
D gene: TRBD2
CDR3 DNA: TGTGCCAGCAGCTCCTTAAGACTAGCGGGAGTATGGGTCGGGGAGCTGTTTTTT
CDR3 protein: CASSSLRLAGVWVGELFF

J gene: TRBJ2-1
V gene: TRBV7-9
clone size: few
D gene: .
CDR3 DNA: TGTGCCAGCAGCCACACCCACCCAACTGGTGAGCAGTTCTTC
CDR3 protein: CASSHTHPTGEQFF

J gene: TRBJ1-2
V gene: TRBV6-1
clone size: .
D gene: .
CDR3 DNA: TGTGCCAGCACCCAGGGGCGCGCCTATGGCTACACCTTC
CDR3 protein: CASTQGRAYGYTF

J gene: TRBJ1-1
V gene: TRBV12-3/TRBV12-4
clone size: many
D gene: .
CDR3 DNA: TGTGCCAGCAGTTTATGGGGTGGCACTGAAGCTTTCTTT
CDR3 protein: CASSLWGGTEAFF

J gene: TRBJ1-2
V gene: TRBV20-1
clone size: many
D gene: TRBD1
CDR3 DNA: TGCAGTGCTAGACCGGACAGGGAATACGGCTACACCTTC
CDR3 protein: CSARPDREYGYTF

J gene: TRBJ1-4
V gene: TRBV3-1
clone size: many
D gene: .
CDR3 DNA: TGTGCCAGCAGCCAAGCCCTCGGGAATGAAAAACTGTTTTTT
CDR3 protein: CASSQALGNEKLFF

J gene: TRBJ2-7
V gene: TRBV30
clone size: few
D gene: TRBD2
CDR3 DNA: TGTGCCTGGAGGCTAGCGGGAGGGGAGCAGTACTTC
CDR3 protein: CAWRLAGGEQYF

J gene: TRBJ2-1
V gene: TRBV28
clone size: .
D gene: TRBD2
CDR3 DNA: TGTGCCAGCAAATTGGCTGGCGGGGGGGGGTACGACAATGAGCAGTTCTTC
CDR3 protein: CASKLAGGGGYDNEQFF